This T cell receptor beta chain was profiled in a study of cytomegalovirus exposure and HLA in healthy donors. Donors had nominal health at sampling but likely had unrecorded immune exposures. This PCR relied on a set of 60 Vbeta primers and 13 Jbeta primers. Produced via immunoSEQ multiplex PCR; TCRdb's table is partial and in-frame only. The sample contains about 110,000 clones, 70% of which appear only once. Germline-derived CDR1 and CDR2 are ENHRY and SYGVKD. The CDR3 has 17 amino acids. The trim removed 3 bases at V and 1 base at J, leaving 1 base unmatched. The rearrangement uses TRBV10-3 and TRBJ2-1; 15 positions match TRBD2. Sequencing used PBMCs. The TCR originated in a man between 40 and 49 years old in good health and CMV-seropositive. Here the CDR3 DNA reads TGTGCCATCAGTGAAGGGACTAGCGGGGGGTCCTACAATGAGCAGTTCTTC. Translation: CAISEGTSGGSYNEQFF.